The rows below give T cell receptor beta chains drawn from one sample of a study of chemoradiotherapy in HPV16-positive cancers. TCRdb keeps only in-frame clones here, not all; method: immunoSEQ multiplex PCR. Of roughly 21,000 clones in the sample, more than 70% were seen once. The specimen was blood, collected from a patient who underwent chemoradiotherapy. The receptor set was obtained from a human donor with HPV-associated anogenital cancer. CDR3s leave out the opening cysteine and the closing phenylalanine or tryptophan. The size of a clone is reported for some rows only, either as once, few or many, or as a class for expanded clones.

13 TRBJ1-1 TRBV7-2 once ASSLRGRLNTEAF
14 TRBJ2-1 TRBV7-3 - ASSLGGTVAYNEQF
12 TRBJ2-3 TRBV30 - AWTPGLEGGTQY
10 TRBJ1-2 TRBV23-1 - ASRQGIHGYT
11 TRBJ1-2 TRBV7-3 once ASSPGGGYGYT
13 TRBJ2-2 TRBV29-1 - SVEGLRSNTGELF
14 TRBJ2-2 TRBV15 - ATSTHRGGAAGELF
12 TRBJ2-7 TRBV11-1 - ASSHDRVGLEQY
11 TRBJ1-4 TRBV19 - ASPPGLIEKLF
11 TRBJ2-4 TRBV19 - ASSLSGLNIQY
9 TRBJ2-1 TRBV6-5 - ASSWTGREF
12 TRBJ1-2 TRBV6-6 - ASRESKGSYGYT
12 TRBJ2-1 TRBV29-1 - SVADRGSDNEQF
14 TRBJ1-4 TRBV27 - ASSPPGTLVGEKLF
14 TRBJ2-7 TRBV5-1 - ASSLVGSVMPYEQY
15 TRBJ1-2 TRBV21-1 - ASSISTRDTLNYGYT
13 TRBJ2-5 TRBV5-4 - ASSGTGTAGETQY
14 TRBJ1-1 TRBV28 - ASSSQWTGYNTEAF
14 TRBJ1-2 TRBV7-6 - ASSLGFGTADYGYT
11 TRBJ2-3 TRBV5-1 - ASSVASTDTQY
13 TRBJ2-5 TRBV5-6 - ASSLAARVQETQY
12 TRBJ1-5 TRBV7-9 - ASSLVSTNQPQH
10 TRBJ2-7 TRBV7-2 - ASSTSLGEQY
9 TRBJ2-3 TRBV5-1 few ASSFTDTQY
11 TRBJ1-4 TRBV7-9 - ASSFMLGERLF
11 TRBJ2-7 TRBV10-3 few AISETGTGEVY
10 TRBJ1-5 TRBV2 - ASRDDNQPQH
13 TRBJ2-2 TRBV7-9 - ASSLDGDPTGELF
9 TRBJ1-1 TRBV5-8 - ASTQSTEAF
11 TRBJ2-2 TRBV11-2 - ASSLGKSGELF
13 TRBJ2-7 TRBV7-9 once ASSLGADFSYKQY
13 TRBJ1-3 TRBV4-3 - ASSQDSSSGNTIY
15 TRBJ1-4 TRBV25-1 once ASSEYRGFATNEKLF
15 TRBJ1-4 TRBV9 - ASSSQRRRATNEKLF
11 TRBJ1-6 TRBV19 - ASSIERNSPLH
13 TRBJ2-7 TRBV5-6 - ASSPRDRAAYEQY
13 TRBJ2-7 TRBV4-3 - ASSQGTDPTYEQY
13 TRBJ2-2 TRBV7-2 - ASSTSGQNTGELF
12 TRBJ2-7 TRBV7-2 - ASKRDRGPYEQY
13 TRBJ1-2 TRBV5-1 - ASSLGRNSLGGYT
15 TRBJ1-4 TRBV4-3 - ASSQDLPGLTNEKLF
13 TRBJ2-2 TRBV6-5 - ASTRTALNTGELF
15 TRBJ2-3 TRBV2 - ARRQMTSGGSTDTQY
13 TRBJ2-3 TRBV7-2 - ASSFRGGGTDTQY
13 TRBJ2-4 TRBV10-1 - ASSESQGVLNIQY
13 TRBJ1-4 TRBV7-2 - ASSLVRGTNEKLF
12 TRBJ1-1 TRBV6-5 - ASSHRDRGTEAF
9 TRBJ2-7 TRBV29-1 - SAKRSYEQY
13 TRBJ2-7 TRBV28 - ASSLYGGPTYEQY
10 TRBJ2-7 TRBV11-3 - ASSSADSEQY
14 TRBJ1-1 TRBV9 - ASSVEGRTGNTEAF
11 TRBJ2-7 TRBV6-1 - ADSPGQGHEQY
12 TRBJ2-6 TRBV7-8 - ASSESWGANVLT
12 TRBJ1-6 TRBV7-3 - ASSSRGGNSPLH
13 TRBJ2-2 TRBV2 - ASSTGTGVFGELF
8 TRBJ2-7 TRBV19 few APWGYEQY